The entry below gives a single T cell receptor beta chain sequence along with its context. What it binds is not known. CDR3 size: 14 residues. The V end was cut by 6 bases, the J end by 2 bases, with 10 bases between. Germline loops: CDR1 KGHSH, CDR2 LQKENI. These data originate in a study of T cell responses to AZD1222 COVID-19 vaccine. Measured with immunoSEQ multiplex PCR; TCRdb has only the in-frame clones, and not every one. The sample has about 56,000 clones, 80% to 90% seen once; the top ten hold roughly 16%. Broader study findings: Clonal diversity was possibly underestimated, and white British individuals and females predominated among donors.

The TCR originated in an adult in good health. The chain links TRBV18 to TRBJ1-4; D uncertain. Sample: peripheral blood, taken on day 0 of AZD1222 vaccination. The CDR3 sequence: CASSRTGTNEKLFF. CDR3 sequence (DNA): TGTGCCAGCTCGCGGACCGGCACTAATGAAAAACTGTTTTTT.